This entry is about one T cell receptor (beta chain). The antigen is undetermined. These data belong to a study of T cells in localized non-small cell lung cancer. Whole-study findings and limits: Higher blood T cell density went with longer overall survival. Adjacent lung had a median 57 of the 100 largest tumor clones. Uninvolved adjacent lung showed higher T cell clonality than tumor. Since sequencing was restricted to only one region of the tumor, intratumor heterogeneity remains a possibility.

Profiled with immunoSEQ multiplex PCR; TCRdb holds only in-frame clones, not every one. The repertoire holds approximately 3,100 clones, with less than 30% as singletons. The sequencing here drew on lung tumor tissue, taken before any cancer treatment. The TCR originated in a male donor aged 60 or over with stage III lung adenocarcinoma.

For the CDR3, the DNA is TGCGCCAGCAGCTGGACAGGGGGCTCGAACACTGAAGCTTTCTTT. Protein: CASSWTGGSNTEAFF. The chain carries TRBV5-1 and TRBJ1-1; 11 positions match TRBD1. The CDR3 covers 15 residues. J was trimmed by 1 base and V by 3 bases; bases with no gene match: 2. Germline loops: CDR1 SGHRS, CDR2 YFSETQ.